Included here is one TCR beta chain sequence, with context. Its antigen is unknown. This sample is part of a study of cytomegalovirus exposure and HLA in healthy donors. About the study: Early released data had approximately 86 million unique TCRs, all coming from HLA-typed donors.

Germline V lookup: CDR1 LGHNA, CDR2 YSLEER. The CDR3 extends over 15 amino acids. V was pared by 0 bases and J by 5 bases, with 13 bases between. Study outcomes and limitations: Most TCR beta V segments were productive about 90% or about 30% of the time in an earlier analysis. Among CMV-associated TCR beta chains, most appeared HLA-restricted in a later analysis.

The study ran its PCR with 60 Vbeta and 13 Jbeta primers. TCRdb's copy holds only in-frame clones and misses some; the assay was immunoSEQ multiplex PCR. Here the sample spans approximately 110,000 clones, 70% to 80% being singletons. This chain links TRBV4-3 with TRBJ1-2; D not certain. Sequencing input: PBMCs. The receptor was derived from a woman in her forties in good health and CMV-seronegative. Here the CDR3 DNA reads TGCGCCAGCAGCCAAGAGAGCCTCCCTAGTTATGGCTACACCTTC. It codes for CASSQESLPSYGYTF.